The 15 T cell receptor beta chains below were found in one sample sequenced in a study of cytomegalovirus exposure and HLA in healthy donors (dated by TCRdb to between 2016 and 2019). Libraries came from the immunoSEQ multiplex PCR assay. The multiplex PCR relied on a mix of 60 forward primers for TCR Vbeta segments and 13 reverse primers for TCR Jbeta segments. This is the immuneACCESS table as TCRdb keeps it, with only in-frame sequences that have V and J called. A part of the clones is gone; compared with another copy, unresolved V genes explain less than half, and the rest is unexplained. The sample records about 190,000 clones, approximately 81% of which are singletons. The ten largest clones represent less than 4.5% of the sample. Sequencing was performed on PBMCs. The receptors were sampled from a man in his forties or fifties in good health and CMV-seronegative.

V and J are TRBV7-4 and TRBJ2-7; TRBD2 matches 9 bases. Looked up from germline, CDR1 is SGHVT and CDR2 is SQSDAQ. J was trimmed by 0 bases and V by 5 bases; bases with no gene match: 5. This CDR3 spans 15 amino acids. CDR3 DNA sequence: TGTGCCAGCAGCCCCCTAGCGGGGAGCTCCTACGAGCAGTACTTC. It specifies CASSPLAGSSYEQYF.

V is TRBV4-1 and J is TRBJ2-1, with 9 bases fitting TRBD1. Germline V gene data show CDR1 as MGHRA and CDR2 as YSYEKL. The CDR3 sequence is 16 residues long. The trim removed 1 base at V and 6 bases at J, leaving 7 bases unmatched. The CDR3 coding sequence is TGCGCCAGCAGCCAAGTCGGACAGGGGAAGTCCAATGAGCAGTTCTTC. Encoded protein: CASSQVGQGKSNEQFF.

The rearrangement joins TRBV28 to TRBJ2-5; D call uncertain. The CDR3 spans 14 residues. V gave up 10 bases and J gave up 5 bases, with 20 bases separating them. CDR1 MDHEN and CDR2 SYDVKM come from the germline V gene. The CDR3 DNA reads as TGTGCCACCTCCCGCGATCGTCTTCGCGAGACCCAGTACTTC. It codes for CATSRDRLRETQYF.

Only a few counts were recorded for this clone. The missing conserved phenylalanine or tryptophan at the end of this CDR3 makes a read error likely. The DNA is omitted, as the CDR3 cannot be located on it reliably, and the CDR3 follows TCRdb's listing. The chain couples TRBV23-1 to TRBJ2-3; the D call of TRBD2 is as the table states it, not checked on the DNA. TRBV23-1 is an open reading frame whose function is uncertain. The CDR3 is 10 residues long, counting both termini. The CDR3 sequence: CASSQSERVQ.

This clone has a handful of counts. The chain is built from TRBV9 and TRBJ2-1; 11 bases align to TRBD1. Germline V gene sequence: CDR1 SGDLS, CDR2 YYNGEE. V was clipped by 6 bases and J by 4 bases; unmatched bases: 6. The CDR3 covers 15 residues. CDR3 DNA sequence: TGTGCCAGCACCATCGGGACAGGGGGGTACAATGAGCAGTTCTTC. Its translation is CASTIGTGGYNEQFF.

In DNA, the CDR3 is TGTGCCACCAGCAGAGAAAGGGGACAGTCACTGTTTTTT. Protein sequence: CATSRERGQSLFF. The chain employs TRBV15 and TRBJ1-4; 7 positions agree with TRBD1. Germline V gives CDR1 LNHNV, CDR2 YYDKDF (reference sequence). The junction had 5 bases not matched to a gene; V was cut back by 0 bases and J by 13 bases. The CDR3 consists of 13 residues.

This clone was recorded a few times. The chain couples TRBV18 to TRBJ1-1; D is undetermined. CDR3 length: 13 residues. Trimming cost V 5 bases and J 0 bases, with 7 bases left between them. Per germline, CDR1 KGHSH and CDR2 LQKENI. CDR3 coding DNA: TGTGCCAGCTCAGGAGGAGTGAACACTGAAGCTTTCTTT. Its protein product is CASSGGVNTEAFF. The whole variable domain, filled in from reference TRBV18 and TRBJ1-1, reads NAGVMQNPRHLVRRRGQEARLRCSPMKGHSHVYWYRQLPEEGLKFMVYLQKENIIDESGMPKERFSAEFPKEGPSILRIQQVVRGDSAAYFCASSGGVNTEAFFGQGTRLTVV.

This clone was found a few times. The V gene is TRBV19, the J gene TRBJ2-3, with D maybe TRBD1 (5 bases). CDR3 length equals 13 residues. Germline V lookup: CDR1 LNHDA, CDR2 SQIVND (reference sequence). Trimming took off 5 bases at V and 5 bases at J, with 11 bases between the two ends. The CDR3 protein is CASSGDSLDTQYF. CDR3 DNA sequence: TGTGCCAGTAGTGGAGACAGCTTAGATACGCAGTATTTT.

The chain employs TRBV10-3 and TRBJ1-1; D remains ambiguous. Germline CDR1 and CDR2: ENHRY and SYGVKD. The length of the CDR3 is 13 residues. Trimming took off 2 bases at V and 2 bases at J, with 6 bases between the two ends. Written as DNA, the CDR3 is TGTGCCATCAGTGAGGCAGGTAACACTGAAGCTTTCTTT. This codes for CAISEAGNTEAFF.

The chain uses TRBV9 and TRBJ2-3, with 9 nucleotides matching TRBD2. Germline V CDR1 and CDR2: SGDLS, YYNGEE. J lost 1 base, V lost 0 bases, and 12 bases had no gene match. The CDR3 spans 19 residues. CDR3 sequence reads: CASSVDPRSLAGRTDTQYF. In DNA form, the CDR3 reads TGTGCCAGCAGCGTAGATCCCCGTTCCCTAGCGGGGCGCACAGATACGCAGTATTTT.

V gene TRBV18 combines with J gene TRBJ1-2; D not certain. V was shortened by 2 bases and J by 11 bases, with 9 bases between the two germline ends. Germline V CDR1 and CDR2: KGHSH, LQKENI. The CDR3 contains 11 residues. CDR3 in amino acids: CASSPERRYTF. The CDR3 bases are TGTGCCAGCTCACCAGAACGGAGGTACACCTTC.

The chain employs TRBV6-1 and TRBJ2-5; D ambiguous. The DNA end is more similar to TRBJ2-7, so the J call may be wrong. Germline V gives CDR1 MNHNS, CDR2 SASEGT. The CDR3 has 13 amino acids. The CDR3 loop reads CASSEGSNYEQYF. The CDR3, as DNA: TGTGCCAGCAGTGAAGGCAGTAACTACGAGCAGTACTTC.

The J gene is TRBJ2-3, the V gene TRBV7-9; the match to TRBD2 covers 10 bases. The junction had 9 bases not matched to a gene; V was cut back by 5 bases and J by 4 bases. The CDR3 sequence is 16 residues long. Germline CDR1 reads SEHNR; CDR2 reads FQNEAQ (reference sequence). CDR3 coding DNA: TGTGCCAGCAGCCCGGTAGCGGGGGGTTCGGCAGATACGCAGTATTTT. It specifies CASSPVAGGSADTQYF.

To note about this clone: At one of its ends the junction is not consistent with the germline gene, which may arise from a read error. The CDR3 DNA follows: TGTGCCAGCAGATTAGACAGGGCTGGAAACACCATATATTTT. It is translated as CASRLDRAGNTIYF. This sequence joins TRBV7-2 and TRBJ1-3, with 7 bases that match TRBD1. The CDR3 spans 14 residues. CDR1 and CDR2 (germline): SGHTA, FQGNSA.

The J gene is TRBJ1-1, the V gene TRBV4-1, with a tentative D call TRBD1 (6 bases). Germline CDR1 is MGHRA and CDR2 is YSYEKL. This CDR3 region has 15 residues. Trimming pared 0 bases from V and 1 base from J, leaving 9 bases between. CDR3 amino acids: CASSQEGGPNTEAFF. The CDR3 bases are TGCGCCAGCAGCCAAGAAGGGGGACCGAACACTGAAGCTTTCTTT.